A selection of T cell receptor beta chains follows, all from one sample in a study of cytomegalovirus exposure and HLA in healthy donors. Sequencing used immunoSEQ multiplex PCR; TCRdb keeps in-frame clones, though not all of them. The sample has around 89,000 clones, about 70% seen once. The specimen was PBMCs. All receptors come from a man aged 35 to 55 in good health and CMV-seronegative. CDR3s include the opening cysteine and the closing phenylalanine or tryptophan. Some rows have no size entry. The others give once, few or many, or a class for an expanded clone.

j_call	v_call	cdr3_length	clone_size	cdr3_aa
TRBJ2-1	TRBV7-3	16	-	CASSLSALPTGNEQFF
TRBJ1-4	TRBV2	13	-	CASCGRGNEKLFF
TRBJ1-1	TRBV9	15	few	CASSVVGAGVSEAFF
TRBJ1-6	TRBV18	17	once	CASSPVVQSSYNSPLHF
TRBJ1-5	TRBV19	15	-	CASSSRTGSNQPQHF
TRBJ2-2	TRBV30	14	-	CAWSVQVGTGELFF
TRBJ1-3	TRBV7-3	19	-	CASSPTGRSDRASGNTIYF
TRBJ1-2	TRBV18	14	-	CASSPTRSNYGYTF
TRBJ1-5	TRBV4-1	17	-	CASSQKAGTGGHQPQHF
TRBJ1-5	TRBV27	14	-	CASSLGGSNQPQHF
TRBJ2-7	TRBV6-5	15	-	CASRTRGLLGSEQYF
TRBJ2-3	TRBV15	12	-	CATQGAADTQYF
TRBJ2-7	TRBV6-1	17	-	CASSEAMLAGGPYEQYF
TRBJ2-7	TRBV7-3	12	-	CASSYLEGEQYF
TRBJ2-1	TRBV7-9	15	once	CASPYREGTGVEQFF
TRBJ1-1	TRBV28	15	-	CASSSPRTANTEAFF
TRBJ2-3	TRBV4-3	14	-	CASSQATRTDTQYF
TRBJ2-5	TRBV9	16	-	CASSASLGGAKETQYF
TRBJ1-6	TRBV12-2	18	few	CASPKDREEGSYNSPLHF
TRBJ1-2	TRBV7-9	14	-	CASSSTGINYGYTF
TRBJ2-3	TRBV4-2	19	-	CASSREPETGSRGTDTQYF
TRBJ2-3	TRBV27	14	-	CASTRVGSTDTQYF
TRBJ2-1	TRBV5-5	16	-	CASSLAGTATYNEQFF
TRBJ1-5	TRBV2	13	-	CASNPGANQPQHF
TRBJ1-2	TRBV18	17	-	CASPSVGGEGANYGYTF
TRBJ2-1	TRBV4-3	15	-	CASSQAGSVYNEQFF
TRBJ2-3	TRBV27	15	-	CASSLAGGPTDTQYF
TRBJ1-3	TRBV6-1	17	-	CASSEWDFPLSGNTIYF
TRBJ2-1	TRBV29-1	12	-	CSEKRGMNEQFF
TRBJ2-7	TRBV6-6	13	-	CATNRGPTYEQYF
TRBJ2-5	TRBV5-6	14	-	CASSLTRMGETQYF
TRBJ2-1	TRBV5-1	15	-	CASGRAGGPGGEQFF
TRBJ2-3	TRBV6-4	14	-	CASSERGSTDTQYF
TRBJ1-1	TRBV6-1	14	-	CASSQTLMNTEAFF
TRBJ1-1	TRBV10-3	13	few	CAISESKGYEAFF
TRBJ2-2	TRBV4-3	16	few	CASSQDGQKNTGELFF
TRBJ1-2	TRBV4-3	15	-	CASSPTGGGWDGYTF
TRBJ1-2	TRBV6-5	13	-	CASSVGQPYGYTF
TRBJ2-5	TRBV7-3	13	-	CASSLSYQETQYF
TRBJ1-2	TRBV5-4	13	few	CASSLGAVYGYTF
TRBJ2-2	TRBV7-8	16	once	CASSRRSRGNTGELFF
TRBJ1-1	TRBV9	13	-	CASSVDGDTEAFF
TRBJ2-7	TRBV7-9	17	-	CASSLKPGLAGINEQYF
TRBJ2-3	TRBV27	17	-	CASAPGQGGRGTNTQYF
TRBJ1-4	TRBV5-3	14	-	CARSLVGGDEKLFF
TRBJ1-3	TRBV30	13	once	CAWRGQELNTIYF
TRBJ1-5	TRBV25-1	11	-	CASQGGQPQHF
TRBJ1-1	TRBV5-6	14	-	CASSLAGTGLPAFF
TRBJ2-7	TRBV7-2	14	-	CASSPQALLGEQYF
TRBJ2-7	TRBV27	12	-	CASVGTNYEQYF